This T cell receptor (beta chain) emerged from a study of early T cells in non-severe SARS-CoV-2 infection. Study details: Unpaired chains resulted from sequencing bulk RNA of unsorted whole blood.

Researchers attached unique molecular identifiers to individual cDNA molecules. A single record per CDR3 protein comes from TCRdb applying MiXCR to the 5' RACE reads. Among around 44,000 distinct CDR3 sequences listed, approximately 7.6% were seen once. Germline-derived CDR1 and CDR2 are LGHDT and YNNKEL (reference sequence). The CDR3 spans 15 residues. V dropped 1 base and J dropped 4 bases, with 11 bases sitting between them. This clonotype was found many times. The sequencing input was whole blood. This sequence was found in an adult who was a healthcare worker with PCR-confirmed SARS-CoV-2 infection or an uninfected control (not recorded which). The chain combines TRBV3-1 with TRBJ2-1, with unresolved D. The CDR3 reads CASSQGASKYNEQFF. The CDR3 DNA reads as TGTGCCAGCAGCCAAGGGGCTAGTAAATACAATGAGCAGTTCTTC.